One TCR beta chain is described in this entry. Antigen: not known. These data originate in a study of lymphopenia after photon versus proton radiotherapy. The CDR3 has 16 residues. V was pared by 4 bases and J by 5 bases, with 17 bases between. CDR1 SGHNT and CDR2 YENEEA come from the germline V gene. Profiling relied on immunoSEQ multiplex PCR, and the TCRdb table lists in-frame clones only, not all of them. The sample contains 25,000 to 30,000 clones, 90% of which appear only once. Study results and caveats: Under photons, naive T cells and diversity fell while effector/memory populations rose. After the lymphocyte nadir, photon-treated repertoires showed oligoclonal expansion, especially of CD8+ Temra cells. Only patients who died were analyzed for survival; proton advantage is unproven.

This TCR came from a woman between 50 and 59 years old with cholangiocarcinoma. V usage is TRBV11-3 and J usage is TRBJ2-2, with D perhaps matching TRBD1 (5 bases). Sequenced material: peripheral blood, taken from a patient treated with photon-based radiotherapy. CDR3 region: CASSSPGRVGTGELFF. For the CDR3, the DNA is TGTGCCAGCAGCTCCCCCGGCAGGGTAGGGACCGGGGAGCTGTTTTTT.